Described below is a single TCR beta chain sequence and its context. The antigen remains undetermined. This sample was taken from a study of T cell responses to AZD1222 COVID-19 vaccine. Measured with immunoSEQ multiplex PCR; TCRdb has only the in-frame clones, and not every one. The sample yields over 100,000 clones, 90% seen once. Trimming took 0 bases from V and 2 from J, leaving 8 bases between them. The germline gives CDR1 SEHNR, CDR2 FQNEAQ (reference sequence). This CDR3 is built from 14 residues. Study-level points and caveats: Seropositive status at baseline applied to only a handful of AZD1222 recipients.

The V and J genes are TRBV7-9 and TRBJ2-7; a weak D match, TRBD1 (6 bases). Sequences were derived from peripheral blood, sampled on day 0 of AZD1222 vaccination. This TCR was recovered from an adult in good health. In DNA, the CDR3 is TGTGCCAGCAGCTTAGCACAGGGTCCCTACGAGCAGTACTTC. Protein sequence: CASSLAQGPYEQYF.